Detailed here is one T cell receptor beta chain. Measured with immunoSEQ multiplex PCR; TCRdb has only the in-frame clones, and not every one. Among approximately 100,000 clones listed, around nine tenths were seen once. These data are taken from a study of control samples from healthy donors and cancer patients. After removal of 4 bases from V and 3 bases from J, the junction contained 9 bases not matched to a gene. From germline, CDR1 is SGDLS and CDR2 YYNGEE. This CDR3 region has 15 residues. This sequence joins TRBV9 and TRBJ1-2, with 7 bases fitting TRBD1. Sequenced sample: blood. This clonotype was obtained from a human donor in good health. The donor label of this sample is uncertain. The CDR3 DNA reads TGTGCCAGCAGCCCCGCGGGACAGCGTTACTATGGCTACACCTTC. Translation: CASSPAGQRYYGYTF. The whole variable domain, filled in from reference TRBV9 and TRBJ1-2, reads DSGVTQTPKHLITATGQRVTLRCSPRSGDLSVYWYQQSLDQGLQFLIQYYNGEERAKGNILERFSAQQFPDLHSELNLSSLELGDSALYFCASSPAGQRYYGYTFGSGTRLTVV.